This entry lists 30 T cell receptor beta chains sequenced from one sample in a study of OX40 agonist ivuxolimab in advanced cancers. Assay: immunoSEQ multiplex PCR; the TCRdb copy retains only in-frame clones and omits some. The sample contains tens of thousands of clones, over 65% of which appear only once. Specimen: CD4+ or CD8+ T cells sorted from blood, collected in a trial of the OX40 agonist ivuxolimab. The source of these receptors is an adult with an advanced solid tumor such as melanoma, head and neck, liver or kidney cancer.

This chain connects TRBV5-4 to TRBJ2-5; D is perhaps TRBD1 (5 bases). Per germline, CDR1 SGHNT and CDR2 YYREEE (reference sequence). Trimming pared 2 bases from V and 2 bases from J, leaving 16 bases between. The CDR3 is 16 amino acids. CDR3 DNA sequence: TGTGCCAGCAGCTTAGGGCTAGGGAAGGGGCAAGAGACCCAGTACTTC. Encoded protein: CASSLGLGKGQETQYF.

This clone appeared a few times. V usage is TRBV6-1 and J usage is TRBJ1-1, with 9 bases lining up with TRBD1. The trim removed 8 bases at V and 2 bases at J, leaving 6 bases unmatched. There are 14 residues in the CDR3. The germline gives CDR1 MNHNS, CDR2 SASEGT. The CDR3, as DNA: TGTGCCAGCTGGGAGGGACAGGGTAACACTGAAGCTTTCTTT. Encoded protein: CASWEGQGNTEAFF.

The genes are TRBV7-8 and TRBJ1-1; D remains ambiguous. The length of the CDR3 is 13 residues. V was shortened by 5 bases and J by 0 bases, with 7 bases between the two germline ends. From germline, CDR1 is SGHVS and CDR2 FQNEAQ. The DNA for the CDR3 is TGTGCCAGCAGCCCGACCCTGAACACTGAAGCTTTCTTT. Its translation: CASSPTLNTEAFF.

The chain employs TRBV9 and TRBJ2-5, with D maybe TRBD2 (6 bases). The V end was cut by 3 bases, the J end by 5 bases, with 14 bases between. Germline V gene data show CDR1 as SGDLS and CDR2 as YYNGEE. The CDR3 sequence is 14 residues long. The CDR3 bases are TGTGCCAGCAGCGCGACTAGTCCCGCGGAGACCCAGTACTTC. It specifies CASSATSPAETQYF.

The V call is TRBV28, the J call TRBJ1-2; a weak D match, TRBD1 (6 bases). The V end lost 2 bases, the J end lost 6 bases, and 16 bases lay between the germline ends. The CDR3 has 15 amino acids. CDR1 is MDHEN, CDR2 SYDVKM, per germline. The CDR3: CASSLRGAPGHGYTF. For the CDR3, the DNA is TGTGCCAGCAGTTTAAGGGGGGCCCCCGGCCATGGCTACACCTTC.

The CDR3 spells CASSTPASGNSYEQYF. CDR3 coding DNA: TGTGCCAGCAGCACCCCGGCTAGCGGGAATTCCTACGAGCAGTACTTC. The gene calls are TRBV9 and TRBJ2-7; TRBD2 matches 9 bases. This CDR3 is 16 amino acids long. The trim removed 4 bases at V and 1 base at J, leaving 9 bases unmatched. Germline V gives CDR1 SGDLS, CDR2 YYNGEE.

The V gene is TRBV29-1, the J gene TRBJ1-4; D ambiguous. The germline CDR1 and CDR2 sequences are SQVTM and ANQGSEA. The CDR3 has 13 residues. Trimming removed 1 base at V and 10 bases at J, with 13 bases between. The CDR3 bases are TGCAGCGTTGAAGGGGTCGGCGGCCCAAAACTGTTTTTT. Amino acids: CSVEGVGGPKLFF.

The chain combines TRBV6-6 with TRBJ1-4; perhaps TRBD1 as D (6 bases). The CDR3 is made up of 15 amino acids. In germline, CDR1 is MNHNY, CDR2 SVGAGI (reference sequence). Trimming took off 6 bases at V and 2 bases at J, with 13 bases between the two ends. The CDR3 nucleotides read TGTGCCAGCAGCGACGGACAGCAGACTAATGAAAAACTGTTTTTT. Its protein product is CASSDGQQTNEKLFF.

This clone has just one count. V gene TRBV28 combines with J gene TRBJ2-1, with 8 bases identical to TRBD2. Germline CDR1 and CDR2: MDHEN and SYDVKM. The J segment lost 5 bases and the V segment lost 6 bases, leaving 12 bases of the junction unmatched. CDR3 size: 16 residues. CDR3 loop: CASSPSAGAVDNEQFF. The CDR3 DNA reads TGTGCCAGCAGCCCGTCAGCGGGGGCGGTCGACAATGAGCAGTTCTTC.

Only a few counts were recorded for this clone. The rearrangement uses TRBV9 and TRBJ2-1, with D maybe TRBD2 (6 bases). V gave up 0 bases and J gave up 2 bases, with 9 bases separating them. In germline, CDR1 is SGDLS, CDR2 YYNGEE. The CDR3 spans 15 residues. In DNA form, the CDR3 reads TGTGCCAGCAGCGTAGAGGCGGGGACCTACAATGAGCAGTTCTTC. The encoded protein is CASSVEAGTYNEQFF.

The CDR3 coding sequence is TGTGCCAGCAGCTACGGACAGGGGGCTGATACGCAGTATTTT. The encoded protein is CASSYGQGADTQYF. The chain combines TRBV7-3 with TRBJ2-3; 11 bases fit TRBD1. The germline V gene encodes CDR1 SGHTA and CDR2 FQGTGA. CDR3 length equals 14 residues. Losses at the gene ends were 4 bases for V and 6 bases for J; bases not matched to a gene: 3.

The rearrangement links TRBV18 to TRBJ1-4; D unresolved. The CDR3 contains 15 residues. CDR1 and CDR2 from the germline V gene are KGHSH and LQKENI. Trimming removed 3 bases from V and 7 bases from J, with 15 bases in between. The CDR3 DNA sequence: TGTGCCAGCTCACCGCCCCCGAGGGATCGTGAAAAACTGTTTTTT. This translates into CASSPPPRDREKLFF.

A few counts support this clone. The J gene is TRBJ2-7, the V gene TRBV6-5, with D possibly TRBD2 on 6 matching bases. Trimming took 6 bases from V and 3 from J, leaving 12 bases between them. CDR1 MNHEY and CDR2 SVGAGI come from the germline V gene. The CDR3 loop spans 13 amino acids. The CDR3 protein is CASSRGGNYEQYF. CDR3 sequence (DNA): TGTGCCAGCAGCCGCGGAGGGAACTACGAGCAGTACTTC.

The genes are TRBV10-3 and TRBJ2-6, with 8 positions matching TRBD1. The CDR3 runs 17 residues. Germline CDR1 ENHRY, CDR2 SYGVKD. J lost 1 base, V lost 6 bases, and 8 bases had no gene match. CDR3 amino acids: CAISDTGGRSGANVLTF. For the CDR3, the DNA is TGTGCCATCAGCGATACAGGGGGGAGGTCTGGGGCCAACGTCCTGACTTTC.

The chain couples TRBV6-5 to TRBJ2-2; D possibly corresponds to TRBD1 (5 bases). Germline V gene lookup returns CDR1 MNHEY and CDR2 SVGAGI. This CDR3 comprises 14 residues. V lost 5 bases, J lost 1 base, and 8 bases lay in between. CDR3 coding DNA: TGTGCCAGCAGTAGACAGAGGAACACCGGGGAGCTGTTTTTT. This codes for CASSRQRNTGELFF.

The count of this clone is one. This chain links TRBV21-1 with TRBJ2-5. TRBV21-1 is an annotated pseudogene. The CDR3 sequence is 14 residues long. CDR3 in amino acids: CASILVGGQETQYF. CDR3 DNA: TGTGCCAGCATCCTCGTGGGTGGCCAAGAGACCCAGTACTTC.

The V gene is TRBV28, the J gene TRBJ2-3; TRBD1 aligns across 9 bases. CDR3 size: 16 residues. The V and J ends lost 8 bases and 5 bases, in that order; junction bases with no gene match: 14. Germline V gives CDR1 MDHEN, CDR2 SYDVKM. The CDR3 loop reads CASGGQQDRGRDTQYF. The DNA for the CDR3 is TGTGCCAGCGGGGGCCAGCAGGACAGGGGAAGAGATACGCAGTATTTT.

This clone was recorded a few times. The gene calls are TRBV6-1 and TRBJ1-5, with no clear D. The CDR3 totals 14 residues. Germline V gene lookup returns CDR1 MNHNS and CDR2 SASEGT. V was clipped by 6 bases and J by 6 bases, with 15 bases between them. The CDR3 sequence is CASRGPSEGQPQHF. Written as DNA, the CDR3 is TGTGCCAGCAGAGGACCTTCGGAGGGTCAGCCCCAGCATTTT.

The gene calls are TRBV27 and TRBJ2-3; tentatively, D is TRBD2 (7 bases). V was cut by 0 bases and J by 1 base, with 8 bases left in between. In germline, CDR1 is MNHEY, CDR2 SMNVEV (reference sequence). The CDR3 is made up of 15 amino acids. CDR3 protein: CASSLSRGRTDTQYF. The CDR3 nucleotides are TGTGCCAGCAGTTTATCGCGGGGGCGCACAGATACGCAGTATTTT.

V gene TRBV5-4 combines with J gene TRBJ1-1; TRBD1 might be the D (6 bases). The CDR3 has 14 residues. V shed 2 bases and J shed 5 bases, with 13 bases lying between them. Germline assignment: CDR1 SGHNT and CDR2 YYREEE (reference sequence). The CDR3 protein is CASSLQGVGTEAFF. The CDR3 DNA is TGTGCCAGCAGCTTACAGGGAGTTGGGACTGAAGCTTTCTTT. Supplemented by reference TRBV5-4 and TRBJ1-1, the full variable domain reads ETGVTQSPTHLIKTRGQQVTLRCSSQSGHNTVSWYQQALGQGPQFIFQYYREEENGRGNFPPRFSGLQFPNYSSELNVNALELDDSALYLCASSLQGVGTEAFFGQGTRLTVV.

This clone was picked up a small number of times. The chain combines TRBV11-2 with TRBJ1-2; no clear D. Between the trimmed V and J ends, which lost 2 bases and 0 bases, there was a span of 4 bases. Germline CDR1 is SGHAT and CDR2 is FQNNGV. CDR3 length: 13 residues. CDR3 nucleotide sequence: TGTGCCAGCAGCTTAAATCCTAACTATGGCTACACCTTC. Translating it yields CASSLNPNYGYTF.

This clone was counted only a few times. The chain combines TRBV5-6 with TRBJ1-6; 7 bases map to TRBD1. The CDR3 spans 12 residues. Germline values: CDR1 SGHDT, CDR2 YYEEEE. V was clipped by 9 bases and J by 6 bases; unmatched bases: 3. The CDR3 nucleotides are TGTGCCAAATGGGACAGTAATTCACCCCTCCACTTT. Its protein is CAKWDSNSPLHF. The whole variable domain, remainder taken from reference TRBV5-6 and TRBJ1-6, is DAGVTQSPTHLIKTRGQQVTLRCSPKSGHDTVSWYQQALGQGPQFIFQYYEEEERQRGNFPDRFSGHQFPNYSSELNVNALLLGDSALYLCAKWDSNSPLHFGNGTRLTVT.

This clone was seen a few times. V usage is TRBV6-6 and J usage is TRBJ1-5, with D perhaps TRBD1 (5 bases). The germline V gene has CDR1 MNHNY and CDR2 SVGAGI (reference sequence). The V and J ends lost 1 base and 2 bases respectively, with 12 bases between them. This CDR3 has 16 amino acids. CDR3 DNA: TGTGCCAGCAGTTACTTCGGGGGAACGGGCAATCAGCCCCAGCATTTT. Protein sequence: CASSYFGGTGNQPQHF.

V gene TRBV7-2 combines with J gene TRBJ1-2; 8 bases are shared with TRBD1. The CDR3 is made up of 14 amino acids. V lost 5 bases and J lost 7; bases outside the gene matches: 9. The germline V gene encodes CDR1 SGHTA and CDR2 FQGNSA. The CDR3 is CASSTATGESGYTF. The CDR3 coding sequence is TGTGCCAGCAGCACTGCGACAGGGGAAAGTGGCTACACCTTC.

CDR3 DNA: TGTGCCAGCAGCTTACCCGACAGCTTCAATCAGCCCCAGCATTTT. Translating gives CASSLPDSFNQPQHF. The chain recombines TRBV7-8 with TRBJ1-5, with D possibly matching TRBD1 (5 bases). The CDR3 consists of 15 residues. CDR1 is SGHVS, CDR2 FQNEAQ, per germline. Trimming took 2 bases from V and 3 from J, leaving 11 bases between them.

The chain employs TRBV5-4 and TRBJ1-2, with 7 bases fitting TRBD1. The germline CDR1 and CDR2 sequences are SGHNT and YYREEE (reference sequence). The CDR3 spans 12 residues. Trimming at V came to 3 bases and at J to 6 bases, leaving 2 bases not matched to a gene. The CDR3 here is CASSWDSHGYTF. The CDR3 DNA follows: TGTGCCAGCAGCTGGGACAGTCATGGCTACACCTTC. The variable domain in full, completed from reference TRBV5-4 and TRBJ1-2, reads ETGVTQSPTHLIKTRGQQVTLRCSSQSGHNTVSWYQQALGQGPQFIFQYYREEENGRGNFPPRFSGLQFPNYSSELNVNALELDDSALYLCASSWDSHGYTFGSGTRLTVV.

V usage is TRBV15 and J usage is TRBJ2-1; D may be TRBD1 (6 bases). Trimming pared 3 bases from V and 6 bases from J, leaving 15 bases between. Germline V CDR1 and CDR2: LNHNV, YYDKDF (reference sequence). The CDR3 extends over 15 amino acids. Here the CDR3 DNA reads TGTGCCACCAGCAGCGGGACAAAATCTTCCAATGAGCAGTTCTTC. Protein product: CATSSGTKSSNEQFF.

The chain has TRBV5-6 and TRBJ2-5; D not resolved. Germline CDR1 SGHDT, CDR2 YYEEEE. The CDR3 has 15 residues. Trimming stripped 2 bases from V and 0 bases from J, with 11 bases between. The CDR3 sequence: CASSLPSLYQETQYF. DNA of the CDR3: TGTGCCAGCAGCTTACCCTCGCTGTACCAAGAGACCCAGTACTTC.

This chain links TRBV7-9 with TRBJ2-3, with TRBD2 identical over 7 bases. There are 16 residues in the CDR3. The germline V gene encodes CDR1 SEHNR and CDR2 FQNEAQ (reference sequence). Trimming at V came to 5 bases and at J to 0 bases, leaving 8 bases not matched to a gene. The CDR3 spells CASSPWGGGSTDTQYF. As DNA, the CDR3 is TGTGCCAGCAGCCCTTGGGGGGGTGGGAGCACAGATACGCAGTATTTT.

The CDR3 here is CASSPGIQETQYF. CDR3 nucleotide sequence: TGTGCCAGCTCACCGGGCATTCAAGAGACCCAGTACTTC. The V gene is TRBV18, the J gene TRBJ2-5, with unresolved D. This CDR3 has 13 residues. CDR1 KGHSH and CDR2 LQKENI come from the germline V gene. Trimming removed 3 bases from V and 2 bases from J, with 7 bases in between.